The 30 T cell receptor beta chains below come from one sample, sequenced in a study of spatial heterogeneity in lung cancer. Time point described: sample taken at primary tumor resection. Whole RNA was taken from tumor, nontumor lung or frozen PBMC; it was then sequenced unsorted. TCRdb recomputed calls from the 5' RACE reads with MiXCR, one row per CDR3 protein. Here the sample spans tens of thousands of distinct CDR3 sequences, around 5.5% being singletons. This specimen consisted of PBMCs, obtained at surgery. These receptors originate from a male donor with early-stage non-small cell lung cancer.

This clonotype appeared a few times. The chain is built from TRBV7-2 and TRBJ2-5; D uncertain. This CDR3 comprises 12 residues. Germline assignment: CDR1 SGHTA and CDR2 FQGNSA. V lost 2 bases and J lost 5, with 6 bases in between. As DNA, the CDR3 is TGTGCCAGCAGCTTATCTTCGGAGACCCAGTACTTC. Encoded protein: CASSLSSETQYF.

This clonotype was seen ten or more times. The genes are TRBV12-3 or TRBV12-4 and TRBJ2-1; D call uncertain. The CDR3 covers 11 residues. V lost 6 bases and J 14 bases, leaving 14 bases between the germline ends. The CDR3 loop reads CASSLSSAEFF. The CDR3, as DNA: TGTGCCAGCAGCCTAAGTTCCGCAGAGTTCTTC.

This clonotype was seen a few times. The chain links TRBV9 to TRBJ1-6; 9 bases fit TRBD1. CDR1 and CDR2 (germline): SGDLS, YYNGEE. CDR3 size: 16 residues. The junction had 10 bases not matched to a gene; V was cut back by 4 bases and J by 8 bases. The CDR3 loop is CASSSEPGQGDSPLHF. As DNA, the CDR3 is TGTGCCAGCAGCTCAGAACCGGGACAGGGAGATTCACCCCTCCACTTT.

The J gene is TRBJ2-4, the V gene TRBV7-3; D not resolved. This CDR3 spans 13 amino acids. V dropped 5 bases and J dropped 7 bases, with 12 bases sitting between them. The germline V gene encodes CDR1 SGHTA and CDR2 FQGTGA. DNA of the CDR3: TGTGCCAGCAGCGGAACAGAAAAGAACATTCAGTACTTC. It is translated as CASSGTEKNIQYF.

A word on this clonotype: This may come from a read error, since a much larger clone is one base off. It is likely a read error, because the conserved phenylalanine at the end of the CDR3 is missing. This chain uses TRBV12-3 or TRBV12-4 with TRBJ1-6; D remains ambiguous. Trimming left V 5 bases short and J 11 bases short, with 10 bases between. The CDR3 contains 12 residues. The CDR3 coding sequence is TGTGCCAGCAGTGCAAGACCCGCACCCCTCCACCTT. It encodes CASSARPAPLHL.

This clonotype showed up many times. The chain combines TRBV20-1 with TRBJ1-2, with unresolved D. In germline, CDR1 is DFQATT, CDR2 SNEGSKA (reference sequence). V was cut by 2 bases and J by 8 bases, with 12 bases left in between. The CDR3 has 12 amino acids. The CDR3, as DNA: TGCAGTGCTAGACAGGCCCGAGGAGGCTACACCTTC. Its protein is CSARQARGGYTF.

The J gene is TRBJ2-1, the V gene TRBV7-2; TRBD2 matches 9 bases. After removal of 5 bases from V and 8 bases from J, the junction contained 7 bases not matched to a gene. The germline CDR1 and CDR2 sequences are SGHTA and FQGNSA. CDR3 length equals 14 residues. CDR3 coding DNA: TGTGCCAGCAGCCCGCGCGGGGGGGCCGATGAGCAGTTCTTC. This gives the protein CASSPRGGADEQFF.

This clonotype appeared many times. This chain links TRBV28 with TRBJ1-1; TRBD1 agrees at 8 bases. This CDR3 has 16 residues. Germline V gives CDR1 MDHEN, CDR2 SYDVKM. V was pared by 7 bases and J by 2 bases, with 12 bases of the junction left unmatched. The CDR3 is CASTRTSGGGNTEAFF. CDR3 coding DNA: TGTGCCAGCACCAGAACCTCAGGGGGCGGTAACACTGAAGCTTTCTTT.

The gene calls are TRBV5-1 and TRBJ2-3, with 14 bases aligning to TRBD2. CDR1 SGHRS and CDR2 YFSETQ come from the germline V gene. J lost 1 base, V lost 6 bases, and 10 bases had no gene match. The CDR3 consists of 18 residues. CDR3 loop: CASTRETSGGAGTDTQYF. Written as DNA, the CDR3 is TGCGCCAGCACCCGGGAGACTAGCGGGGGGGCTGGCACAGATACGCAGTATTTT.

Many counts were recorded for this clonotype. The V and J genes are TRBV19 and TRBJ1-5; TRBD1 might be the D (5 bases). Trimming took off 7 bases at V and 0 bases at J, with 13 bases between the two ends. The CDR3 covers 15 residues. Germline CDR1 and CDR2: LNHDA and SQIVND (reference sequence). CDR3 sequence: CASTRRGYSNQPQHF. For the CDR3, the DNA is TGTGCCAGTACCCGGAGGGGCTATAGCAATCAGCCCCAGCATTTT.

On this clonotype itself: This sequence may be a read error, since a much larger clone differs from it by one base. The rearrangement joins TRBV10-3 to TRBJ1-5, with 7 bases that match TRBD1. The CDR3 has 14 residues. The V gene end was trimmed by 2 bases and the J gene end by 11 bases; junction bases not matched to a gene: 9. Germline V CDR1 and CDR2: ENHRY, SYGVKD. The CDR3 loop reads CAISEPDRSKTQHF. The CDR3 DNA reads TGTGCCATCAGTGAGCCGGACAGGTCCAAGACCCAGCATTTT.

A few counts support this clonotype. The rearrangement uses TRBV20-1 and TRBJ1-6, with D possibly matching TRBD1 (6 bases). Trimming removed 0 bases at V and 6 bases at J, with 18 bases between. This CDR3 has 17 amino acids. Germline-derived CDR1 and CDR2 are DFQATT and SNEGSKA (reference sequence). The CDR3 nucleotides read TGCAGTGCTAGAGATCCCGCTCAGGGGCCGGCTAATTCACCCCTCCACTTT. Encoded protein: CSARDPAQGPANSPLHF.

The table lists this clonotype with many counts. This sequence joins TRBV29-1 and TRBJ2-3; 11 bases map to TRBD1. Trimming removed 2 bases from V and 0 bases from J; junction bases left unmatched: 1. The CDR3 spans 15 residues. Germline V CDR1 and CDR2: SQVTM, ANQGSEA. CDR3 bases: TGCAGCGTTGAAAGGGACAGGGGGAGCACAGATACGCAGTATTTT. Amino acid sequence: CSVERDRGSTDTQYF.

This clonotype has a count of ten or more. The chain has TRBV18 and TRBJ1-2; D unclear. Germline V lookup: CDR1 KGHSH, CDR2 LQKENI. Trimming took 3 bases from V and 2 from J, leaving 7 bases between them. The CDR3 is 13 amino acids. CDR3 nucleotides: TGTGCCAGCTCACCGCGAGTGAACTATGGCTACACCTTC. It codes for CASSPRVNYGYTF. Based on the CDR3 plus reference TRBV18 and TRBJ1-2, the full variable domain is NAGVMQNPRHLVRRRGQEARLRCSPMKGHSHVYWYRQLPEEGLKFMVYLQKENIIDESGMPKERFSAEFPKEGPSILRIQQVVRGDSAAYFCASSPRVNYGYTFGSGTRLTVV.

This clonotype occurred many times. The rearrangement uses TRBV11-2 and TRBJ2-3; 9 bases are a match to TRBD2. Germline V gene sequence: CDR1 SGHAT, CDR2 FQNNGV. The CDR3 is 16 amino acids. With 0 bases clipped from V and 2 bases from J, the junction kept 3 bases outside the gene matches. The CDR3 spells CASSLESGGTTDTQYF. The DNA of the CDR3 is TGTGCCAGCAGCTTAGAAAGCGGGGGGACCACAGATACGCAGTATTTT.

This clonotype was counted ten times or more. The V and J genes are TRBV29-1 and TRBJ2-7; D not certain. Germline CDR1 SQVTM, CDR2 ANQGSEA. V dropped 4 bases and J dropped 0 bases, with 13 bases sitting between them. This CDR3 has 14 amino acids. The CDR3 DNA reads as TGCAGCGTTGGCGGCGCGGCGAGCTCCTACGAGCAGTACTTC. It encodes CSVGGAASSYEQYF.

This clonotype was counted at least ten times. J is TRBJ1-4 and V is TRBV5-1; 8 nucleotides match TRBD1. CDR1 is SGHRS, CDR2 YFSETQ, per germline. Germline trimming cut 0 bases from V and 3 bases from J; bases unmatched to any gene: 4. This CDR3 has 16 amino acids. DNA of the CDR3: TGCGCCAGCAGCTTGGCCCCACAGGGGGCTAATGAAAAACTGTTTTTT. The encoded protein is CASSLAPQGANEKLFF. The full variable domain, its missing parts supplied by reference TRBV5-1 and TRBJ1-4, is KAGVTQTPRYLIKTRGQQVTLSCSPISGHRSVSWYQQTPGQGLQFLFEYFSETQRNKGNFPGRFSGRQFSNSRSEMNVSTLELGDSALYLCASSLAPQGANEKLFFGSGTQLSVL.

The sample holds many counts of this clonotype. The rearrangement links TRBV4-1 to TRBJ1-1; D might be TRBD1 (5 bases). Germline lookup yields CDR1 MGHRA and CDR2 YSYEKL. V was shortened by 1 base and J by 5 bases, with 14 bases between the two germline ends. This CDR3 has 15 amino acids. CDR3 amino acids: CASSQVTGRRTEAFF. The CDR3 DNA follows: TGCGCCAGCAGCCAAGTTACAGGAAGGAGAACTGAAGCTTTCTTT.

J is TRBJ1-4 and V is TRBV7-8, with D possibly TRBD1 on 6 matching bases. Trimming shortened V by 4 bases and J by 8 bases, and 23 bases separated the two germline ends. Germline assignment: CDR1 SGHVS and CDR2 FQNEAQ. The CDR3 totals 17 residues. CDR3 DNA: TGTGCCAGCAGCTCATGGGGACAAAGCGCCGGTGTCGAAAAACTGTTTTTT. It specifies CASSSWGQSAGVEKLFF.

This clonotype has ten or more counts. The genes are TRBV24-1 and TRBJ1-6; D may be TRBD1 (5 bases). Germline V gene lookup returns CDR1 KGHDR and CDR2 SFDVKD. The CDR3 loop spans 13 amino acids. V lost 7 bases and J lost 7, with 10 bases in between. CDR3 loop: CATSEGLNSPLHF. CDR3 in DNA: TGTGCCACCAGCGAGGGGCTCAATTCACCCCTCCACTTT.

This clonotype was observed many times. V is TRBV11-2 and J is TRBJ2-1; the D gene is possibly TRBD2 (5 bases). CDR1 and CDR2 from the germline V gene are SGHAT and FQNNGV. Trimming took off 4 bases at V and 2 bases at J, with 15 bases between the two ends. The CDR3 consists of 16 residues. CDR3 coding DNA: TGTGCCAGCAGCTCCCTTGAGGGATTCCCCTACAATGAGCAGTTCTTC. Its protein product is CASSSLEGFPYNEQFF. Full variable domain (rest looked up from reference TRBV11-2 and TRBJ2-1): EAGVAQSPRYKIIEKRQSVAFWCNPISGHATLYWYQQILGQGPKLLIQFQNNGVVDDSQLPKDRFSAERLKGVDSTLKIQPAKLEDSAVYLCASSSLEGFPYNEQFFGPGTRLTVL.

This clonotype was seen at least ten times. CDR3: CASSFRLQNQPQHF. In DNA form, the CDR3 reads TGTGCCAGCAGTTTTCGCCTCCAAAATCAGCCCCAGCATTTT. The chain couples TRBV12-3 or TRBV12-4 to TRBJ1-5; D gene unclear. Trimming left V 3 bases short and J 4 bases short, with 10 bases between. This CDR3 comprises 14 residues.

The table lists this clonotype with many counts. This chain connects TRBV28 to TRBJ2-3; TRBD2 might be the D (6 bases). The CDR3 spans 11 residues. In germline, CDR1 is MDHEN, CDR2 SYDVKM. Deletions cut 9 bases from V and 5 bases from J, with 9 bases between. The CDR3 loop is CASGGIDTQYF. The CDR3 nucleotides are TGTGCCAGTGGGGGGATAGATACGCAGTATTTT.

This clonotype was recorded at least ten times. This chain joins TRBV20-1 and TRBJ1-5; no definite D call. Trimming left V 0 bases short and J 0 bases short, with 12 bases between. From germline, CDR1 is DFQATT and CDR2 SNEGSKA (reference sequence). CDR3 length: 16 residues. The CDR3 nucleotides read TGCAGTGCTAGAGAGGTTGCGGGGAATAGCAATCAGCCCCAGCATTTT. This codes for CSAREVAGNSNQPQHF.

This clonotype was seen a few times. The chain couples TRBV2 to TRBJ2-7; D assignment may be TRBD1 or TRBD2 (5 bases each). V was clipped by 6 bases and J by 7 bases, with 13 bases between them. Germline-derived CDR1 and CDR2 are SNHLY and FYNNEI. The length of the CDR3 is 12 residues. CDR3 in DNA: TGTGCCAGCAGGGTTTCGGGACCTGAGCAGTACTTC. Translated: CASRVSGPEQYF. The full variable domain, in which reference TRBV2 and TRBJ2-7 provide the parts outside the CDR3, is EPEVTQTPSHQVTQMGQEVILRCVPISNHLYFYWYRQILGQKVEFLVSFYNNEISEKSEIFDDQFSVERPDGSNFTLKIRSTKLEDSAMYFCASRVSGPEQYFGPGTRLTVT.

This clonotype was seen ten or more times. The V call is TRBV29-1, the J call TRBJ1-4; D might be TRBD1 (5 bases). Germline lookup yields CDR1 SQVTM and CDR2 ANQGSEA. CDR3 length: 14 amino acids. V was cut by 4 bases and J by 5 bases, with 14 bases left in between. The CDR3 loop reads CSVGSGTANEKLFF. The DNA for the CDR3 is TGCAGCGTTGGTTCCGGGACCGCGAATGAAAAACTGTTTTTT.

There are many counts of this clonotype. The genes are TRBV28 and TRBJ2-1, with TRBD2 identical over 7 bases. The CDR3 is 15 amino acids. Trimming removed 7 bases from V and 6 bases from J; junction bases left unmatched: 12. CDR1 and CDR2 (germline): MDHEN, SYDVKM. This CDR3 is CASNRGLAEANEQFF. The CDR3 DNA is TGTGCCAGCAATAGAGGCCTAGCGGAAGCCAATGAGCAGTTCTTC. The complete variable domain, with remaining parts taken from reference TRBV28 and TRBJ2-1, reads DVKVTQSSRYLVKRTGEKVFLECVQDMDHENMFWYRQDPGLGLRLIYFSYDVKMKEKGDIPEGYSVSREKKERFSLILESASTNQTSMYLCASNRGLAEANEQFFGPGTRLTVL.

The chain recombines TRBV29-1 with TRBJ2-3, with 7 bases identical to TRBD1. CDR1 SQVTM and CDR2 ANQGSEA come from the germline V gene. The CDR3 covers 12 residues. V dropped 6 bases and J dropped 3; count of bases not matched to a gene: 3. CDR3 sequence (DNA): TGCAGCGTAGCGACAGGGACAGATACGCAGTATTTT. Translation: CSVATGTDTQYF.

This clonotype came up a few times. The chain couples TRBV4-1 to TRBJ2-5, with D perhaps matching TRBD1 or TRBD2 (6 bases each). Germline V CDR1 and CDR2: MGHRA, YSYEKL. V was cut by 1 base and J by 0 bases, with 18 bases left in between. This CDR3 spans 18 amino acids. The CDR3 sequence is CASSQGGTGARYQETQYF. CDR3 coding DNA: TGCGCCAGCAGCCAAGGGGGAACGGGGGCCCGGTACCAAGAGACCCAGTACTTC.

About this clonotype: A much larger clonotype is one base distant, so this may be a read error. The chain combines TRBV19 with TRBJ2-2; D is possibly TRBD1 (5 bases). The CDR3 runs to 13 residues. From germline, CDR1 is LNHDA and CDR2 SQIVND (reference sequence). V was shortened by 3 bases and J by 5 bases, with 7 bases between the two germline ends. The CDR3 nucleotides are TGTGCCAGTAGTATTCCAGGGACCGGGGAGCTGTTTTTT. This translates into CASSIPGTGELFF.